This T cell receptor beta chain was captured in a study of OX40 agonist ivuxolimab in advanced cancers. The overall study: One patient with hepatocellular carcinoma and two with cutaneous melanoma, three in all, had partial responses.

Profiled with immunoSEQ multiplex PCR; TCRdb holds only in-frame clones, not every one. The data contain approximately 98,000 clones, under 85% of them singletons. Study-level results: The 0.1-3.0 mg/kg partial responders had among the lowest clonal expansion. What antigens the expanded peripheral T cells recognized was never established.

Concerning this clone itself: Its antigen is not identified.

The sequence was collected from an adult with an advanced solid tumor such as melanoma, head and neck, liver or kidney cancer. The sequencing here drew on CD4+ or CD8+ T cells sorted from blood, taken in a trial of the OX40 agonist ivuxolimab.

The CDR3 DNA sequence: TGTGCCAGCTTTTCGGCAACCCAGGCGGTCTACGAGCAGTACTTC. It yields the protein CASFSATQAVYEQYF. V usage is TRBV2 and J usage is TRBJ2-7; no definite D call. V dropped 8 bases and J dropped 3 bases, with 20 bases sitting between them. The V gene's germline CDR1 is SNHLY and CDR2 FYNNEI. The CDR3 is 15 amino acids.